Following are 29 T cell receptor beta chains from one sample sequenced in a study of T cell repertoires in cytomegalovirus infection. One entry per CDR3 protein, called by TCRdb with MiXCR from the reads. Among fewer than 350,000 distinct CDR3 sequences listed, about a sixth were seen once. Sequencing was performed on PBMCs. Receptors originate from a human donor in good health (CMV status not recorded). Some clones in this sample may be carry-over from other donors' samples.

This clonotype was picked up a small number of times. V gene TRBV15 combines with J gene TRBJ2-5; D is uncertain. V lost 3 bases and J lost 5, with 10 bases in between. The CDR3 is made up of 13 amino acids. CDR1 is LNHNV, CDR2 YYDKDF, per germline (reference sequence). CDR3 nucleotide sequence: TGTGCCACCAGCAGGAGAGTAGGGGAGACCCAGTACTTC. It yields the protein CATSRRVGETQYF.

The chain is built from TRBV20-1 and TRBJ2-5, with TRBD2 matching over 13 bases. The V segment lost 8 bases and the J segment 2 bases; nucleotides outside the gene matches: 8. Germline V gene sequence: CDR1 DFQATT, CDR2 SNEGSKA (reference sequence). This CDR3 region has 15 residues. The CDR3 protein is CSTQLAGGPQETQYF. The DNA of the CDR3 is TGCAGTACCCAACTAGCGGGGGGGCCGCAAGAGACCCAGTACTTC.

This clonotype was counted ten times or more. The chain has TRBV7-8 and TRBJ2-5, with TRBD1 matching over 8 bases. Germline trimming cut 3 bases from V and 4 bases from J; bases unmatched to any gene: 13. Looked up from germline, CDR1 is SGHVS and CDR2 is FQNEAQ. CDR3 size: 17 residues. DNA of the CDR3: TGTGCCAGCAGCTTCAGGGGGCAGGAGTTGTGGGGAGAGACCCAGTACTTC. The encoded protein is CASSFRGQELWGETQYF.

This sequence joins TRBV29-1 and TRBJ2-3; D is possibly TRBD2 (6 bases). The CDR3 runs to 14 residues. Trimming removed 7 bases at V and 2 bases at J, with 16 bases between. The germline V gene encodes CDR1 SQVTM and CDR2 ANQGSEA. The CDR3 DNA is TGCAGCGCAGCTACGGGGGTCAACACAGATACGCAGTATTTT. Protein sequence: CSAATGVNTDTQYF.

This clonotype has ten or more counts. The rearrangement joins TRBV11-1 to TRBJ2-1; D might be TRBD2 (6 bases). The germline V gene encodes CDR1 SGHAT and CDR2 FQDESV (reference sequence). V was clipped by 7 bases and J by 10 bases, with 20 bases between them. CDR3 length: 14 amino acids. CDR3 coding DNA: TGTGCCAGCAAGTTCCAGGAGGGGACGGGGGAGCAGTTCTTC. Amino acids: CASKFQEGTGEQFF.

This clonotype was seen at least ten times. The chain recombines TRBV4-3 with TRBJ2-2; D gene unclear. Per the germline V gene, CDR1 is LGHNA and CDR2 is YSLEER. CDR3 size: 15 residues. V lost 0 bases, J lost 3 bases, and 8 bases lay in between. The CDR3 reads CASSQDVSDTGELFF. The CDR3 DNA sequence: TGCGCCAGCAGCCAAGACGTCAGTGACACCGGGGAGCTGTTTTTT.

The chain uses TRBV15 and TRBJ2-1; D not certain. Trimming left V 3 bases short and J 2 bases short, with 14 bases between. CDR1 and CDR2 from the germline V gene are LNHNV and YYDKDF (reference sequence). This CDR3 comprises 16 residues. CDR3 loop: CATSSLTPYPYNEQFF. The CDR3 nucleotides read TGTGCCACCAGCAGTTTGACACCCTACCCCTACAATGAGCAGTTCTTC.

In its sample, this clonotype was seen a few times. DNA of the CDR3: TGCGCCAGCAGATACAGGATTGGTGAAAAACTGTTTTTT. This encodes CASRYRIGEKLFF. The rearrangement uses TRBV4-1 and TRBJ1-4; TRBD1 is a possible D gene (5 bases). Deletions cut 6 bases from V and 7 bases from J, with 12 bases between. This CDR3 has 13 residues. Germline lookup yields CDR1 MGHRA and CDR2 YSYEKL.

V is TRBV4-3 and J is TRBJ1-1; D ambiguous. This CDR3 has 15 residues. V lost 0 bases to trimming and J lost 0 bases, with 8 bases between them. Germline assignment: CDR1 LGHNA and CDR2 YSLEER. This CDR3 is CASSQERIVNTEAFF. The CDR3 DNA follows: TGCGCCAGCAGCCAAGAGCGGATAGTGAACACTGAAGCTTTCTTT.

This clonotype was picked up a small number of times. The chain has TRBV28 and TRBJ1-5; TRBD1 aligns across 9 bases. Germline values: CDR1 MDHEN, CDR2 SYDVKM. The ends lost 4 bases at V and 7 bases at J; junction bases unmatched: 5. CDR3 length: 14 amino acids. This chain's CDR3 is CASSSQGANQPQHF. The CDR3 DNA follows: TGTGCCAGCAGTTCACAGGGGGCAAACCAGCCCCAGCATTTT.

V and J are TRBV28 and TRBJ2-1; D gene unclear. Germline-derived CDR1 and CDR2 are MDHEN and SYDVKM. The CDR3 is made up of 13 amino acids. V gave up 1 base and J gave up 6 bases, with 7 bases separating them. The CDR3, as DNA: TGTGCCAGCAGTTTATCGGTGATCAATGAGCAGTTCTTC. Translation: CASSLSVINEQFF.

This clonotype was detected a few times. V gene TRBV28 combines with J gene TRBJ2-7; D is possibly TRBD1 or TRBD2 (6 bases each). CDR1 MDHEN and CDR2 SYDVKM come from the germline V gene. This CDR3 has 16 amino acids. V lost 6 bases to trimming and J lost 1 base, with 19 bases between them. The DNA of the CDR3 is TGTGCCAGCAGCCGAGGTTCCGGGGGCGCTTCCTACGAGCAGTACTTC. Translating gives CASSRGSGGASYEQYF.

The genes are TRBV19 and TRBJ1-1; D call uncertain. Germline loops: CDR1 LNHDA, CDR2 SQIVND (reference sequence). The CDR3 runs to 13 residues. V lost 5 bases and J lost 4, with 11 bases in between. The CDR3 DNA reads TGTGCCAGTAGTTCATGGGTTGGCACTGAAGCTTTCTTT. It encodes CASSSWVGTEAFF.

This chain uses TRBV5-1 with TRBJ1-6; D uncertain. Germline CDR1 reads SGHRS; CDR2 reads YFSETQ. The CDR3 has 14 amino acids. V was shortened by 5 bases and J by 8 bases, with 14 bases between the two germline ends. CDR3 residues: CASRSTYSDSPLHF. Here the CDR3 DNA reads TGCGCCAGCAGGTCGACGTACTCGGATTCACCCCTCCACTTT.

This clonotype was detected a few times. This chain joins TRBV5-4 and TRBJ2-1; no reliable D call. Germline-derived CDR1 and CDR2 are SGHNT and YYREEE (reference sequence). V shed 0 bases and J shed 0 bases, with 7 bases lying between them. The CDR3 length is 15 residues. The CDR3 sequence is CASSLGTDSYNEQFF. CDR3 nucleotides: TGTGCCAGCAGCTTGGGCACAGACTCCTACAATGAGCAGTTCTTC.

This clonotype has a count of ten or more. The DNA of the CDR3 is TGTGCCAGCAGCTGGACAGATGGAAACACCATATATTTT. Amino acids: CASSWTDGNTIYF. J is TRBJ1-3 and V is TRBV11-2; tentatively, D is TRBD1 (6 bases). V lost 4 bases and J lost 3, with 7 bases in between. Germline-derived CDR1 and CDR2 are SGHAT and FQNNGV. This CDR3 contains 13 residues.

This clonotype was detected ten times or more. Written as DNA, the CDR3 is TGTGCCAGCAGCCCCGACAGAGCCTTCAATCAGCCCCAGCATTTT. It yields the protein CASSPDRAFNQPQHF. The rearrangement uses TRBV7-8 and TRBJ1-5, with D perhaps TRBD1 (5 bases). V was cut by 5 bases and J by 3 bases, with 14 bases left in between. This CDR3 region has 15 residues. The germline gives CDR1 SGHVS, CDR2 FQNEAQ.

A few counts support this clonotype. J is TRBJ1-2 and V is TRBV7-3; 7 bases agree with TRBD1. The CDR3 is 15 amino acids. Per the germline V gene, CDR1 is SGHTA and CDR2 is FQGTGA. With V trimmed by 5 bases and J by 4 bases, 10 bases remained unmatched. CDR3 nucleotide sequence: TGTGCCAGCAGCCCTAAGCAGGGGGGGATCTATGGCTACACCTTC. Translating gives CASSPKQGGIYGYTF.

J is TRBJ2-1 and V is TRBV24-1; D is tentatively TRBD1 or TRBD2 (5 bases each). Trimming removed 0 bases from V and 4 bases from J, with 12 bases in between. The CDR3 spans 16 residues. In germline, CDR1 is KGHDR, CDR2 SFDVKD. For the CDR3, the DNA is TGTGCCACCAGTGATTTGGATCCGAGGGGTTACAATGAGCAGTTCTTC. This encodes CATSDLDPRGYNEQFF.

The V call is TRBV28, the J call TRBJ1-1; D not resolved. The V end was cut by 6 bases, the J end by 4 bases, with 9 bases between. This CDR3 region has 12 residues. Germline V gives CDR1 MDHEN, CDR2 SYDVKM. Here the CDR3 reads CASRETATEAFF. DNA of the CDR3: TGTGCCAGCAGGGAGACGGCCACTGAAGCTTTCTTT.

In this sample, this clonotype turned up many times. This sequence joins TRBV12-3 or TRBV12-4 and TRBJ2-6, with 7 nucleotides matching TRBD1. With 5 bases clipped from V and 0 bases from J, the junction kept 7 bases outside the gene matches. The CDR3 is 17 amino acids. DNA for the CDR3: TGTGCCAGCAGTCTCCCGACAGGGAACTCTGGGGCCAACGTCCTGACTTTC. Protein product: CASSLPTGNSGANVLTF.

This clonotype was detected a few times. This sequence joins TRBV28 and TRBJ1-6, with no clear D. This CDR3 has 16 amino acids. Per germline, CDR1 MDHEN and CDR2 SYDVKM. V lost 5 bases to trimming and J lost 7 bases, with 18 bases between them. The CDR3 spells CASSQGFKRVNSPLHF. The CDR3 DNA reads TGTGCCAGCAGTCAAGGCTTCAAGAGGGTAAATTCACCCCTCCACTTT.

At least ten counts were recorded for this clonotype. Relative to the germline gene, one junction end is altered; a read error may explain this. This sequence joins TRBV7-8 and TRBJ2-1; 12 positions match TRBD1. The CDR3 contains 16 residues. Germline V gene lookup returns CDR1 SGHVS and CDR2 FQNEAQ. The CDR3 loop reads CASSLAWGQGADEQFF. The CDR3 DNA follows: TGTGCCAGCAGCCTAGCGTGGGGACAGGGGGCAGATGAGCAGTTCTTC.

This chain uses TRBV2 with TRBJ2-7; 7 bases are a match to TRBD1. With V trimmed by 6 bases and J by 2 bases, 10 bases remained unmatched. The CDR3 is made up of 15 amino acids. The V gene's germline CDR1 is SNHLY and CDR2 FYNNEI. In DNA, the CDR3 is TGTGCCAGCAGATCCAGGACAGGTGCCACCTACGAGCAGTACTTC. It is translated as CASRSRTGATYEQYF.

This clonotype was counted between two and nine times. V and J are TRBV24-1 and TRBJ2-1; D not certain. Germline V gene sequence: CDR1 KGHDR, CDR2 SFDVKD. Trimming left V 8 bases short and J 3 bases short, with 10 bases between. The CDR3 contains 13 residues. CDR3 loop: CATKHRDYNEQFF. The DNA for the CDR3 is TGTGCCACCAAACACAGAGACTACAATGAGCAGTTCTTC.

V gene TRBV19 combines with J gene TRBJ1-1; tentative D call: TRBD1 (5 bases). This CDR3 spans 12 amino acids. Germline assignment: CDR1 LNHDA and CDR2 SQIVND (reference sequence). V was cut by 7 bases and J by 11 bases, with 17 bases left in between. CDR3 protein: CASKGQKGTAFF. The CDR3 DNA is TGTGCCAGTAAAGGGCAAAAGGGGACGGCTTTCTTT.

This clonotype was observed at least ten times. The V gene is TRBV4-2, the J gene TRBJ1-2, with 9 bases matching TRBD1. This CDR3 comprises 15 residues. The germline gives CDR1 LGHNA, CDR2 YNFKEQ. Unmatched junction bases numbered 4, after V lost 1 base and J lost 4 bases. The CDR3 DNA sequence: TGTGCCAGCAGCCAAGGAACGGACAGGGGCTATGGCTACACCTTC. Its translation: CASSQGTDRGYGYTF.

Only a few counts were recorded for this clonotype. V and J are TRBV2 and TRBJ2-1; D ambiguous. The V gene lost 4 bases and the J gene lost 3 bases, with 4 bases spanning the gap. CDR3 length: 12 amino acids. In germline, CDR1 is SNHLY, CDR2 FYNNEI. Here the CDR3 reads CASSVVYNEQFF. The CDR3 DNA follows: TGTGCCAGCAGTGTCGTCTACAATGAGCAGTTCTTC. Complete variable domain (other parts from reference TRBV2 and TRBJ2-1): EPEVTQTPSHQVTQMGQEVILRCVPISNHLYFYWYRQILGQKVEFLVSFYNNEISEKSEIFDDQFSVERPDGSNFTLKIRSTKLEDSAMYFCASSVVYNEQFFGPGTRLTVL.

Many counts were recorded for this clonotype. This chain joins TRBV2 and TRBJ2-1; 9 nucleotides match TRBD1. The CDR3 length is 14 residues. From germline, CDR1 is SNHLY and CDR2 FYNNEI. J was trimmed by 4 bases and V by 4 bases; bases with no gene match: 2. The CDR3 nucleotides read TGTGCCAGCAGTGTCGGGACAGGGTACAATGAGCAGTTCTTC. This codes for CASSVGTGYNEQFF.